This T cell receptor beta chain originates from a study of blood T cells in healthy people across ages. The use of a sample-barcoded 5' primer and a J-beta primer mix characterized a second PCR of roughly 6 to 11 cycles. TCRdb re-derived calls from the 5' RACE reads in MiXCR, one entry per CDR3 protein. The sample holds 800,000 to 900,000 distinct CDR3 sequences; 60% to 80% are singletons and the top ten take around 30%. Regarding this clonotype: The antigen is not known.

Study-wide findings and caveats: PBMCs left unsorted prevented a conclusive naive versus antigen-experienced comparison. Per million T cells, TCR beta diversity dropped about linearly as age rose.

This TCR derives from a man aged 25 to 40 in good health. What was sequenced was blood.

CDR3 protein: CSAREAGGNQETQYF. The CDR3 DNA reads as TGCAGTGCTAGAGAGGCGGGGGGGAACCAAGAGACCCAGTACTTC. The chain couples TRBV20-1 to TRBJ2-4, with TRBD2 identical over 9 bases. The DNA matches TRBJ2-5 better at its end, which makes the J call doubtful. This CDR3 is built from 15 residues. Germline CDR1 and CDR2: DFQATT and SNEGSKA (reference sequence).